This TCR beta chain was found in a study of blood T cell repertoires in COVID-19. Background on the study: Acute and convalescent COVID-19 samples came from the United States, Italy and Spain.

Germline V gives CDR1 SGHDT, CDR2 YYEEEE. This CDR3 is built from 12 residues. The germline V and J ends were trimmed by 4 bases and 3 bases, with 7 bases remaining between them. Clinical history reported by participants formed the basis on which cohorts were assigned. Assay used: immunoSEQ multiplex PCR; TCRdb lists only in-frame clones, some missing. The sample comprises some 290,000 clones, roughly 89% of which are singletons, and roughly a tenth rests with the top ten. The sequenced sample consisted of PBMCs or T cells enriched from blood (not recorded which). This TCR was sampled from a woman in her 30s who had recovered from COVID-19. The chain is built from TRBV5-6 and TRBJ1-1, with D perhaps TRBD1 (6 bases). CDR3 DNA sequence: TGTGCCAGCAGCCCAGGGGACACTGAAGCTTTCTTT. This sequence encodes CASSPGDTEAFF.